The clone carrying this T cell receptor (beta chain) was detected only a few times. This record belongs to a study of blood T cell repertoires in COVID-19. As for the study in general: T cells, B-cell-depleted T cells, or PBMCs provided the cDNA or gDNA that served as material.

Participants came from some 26 US areas, aged about 18 to 95 years. Assignments of participants to cohorts depended upon their own reported clinical history. The CDR3 sequence is 16 residues long. The germline CDR1 and CDR2 sequences are MNHEY and SVGAGI. The ends were cut back, 2 bases at V and 3 bases at J, with 14 bases in the middle. Method: immunoSEQ multiplex PCR; TCRdb's copy keeps in-frame clones and lacks some. The repertoire has approximately 290,000 clones, approximately 83% of them found once; the top ten carry approximately 4%. Sequencing was carried out using PBMCs or T cells enriched from blood (not recorded which). The clonotype was recovered from a woman in her thirties who had recovered from COVID-19. The chain recombines TRBV6-5 with TRBJ1-5; D gene uncertain. The CDR3 region has the DNA TGTGCCAGCAGTTACGTGGGCGTTGGCTACAATCAGCCCCAGCATTTT. It codes for CASSYVGVGYNQPQHF.